What follows is one T cell receptor beta chain and its context. One end of the junction does not line up with germline, which may come from a read error. A second roughly 6 to 11 cycle PCR used barcoded and J-beta primers. Every sample gave at least 2.5 million paired-end reads containing CDR3. TCRdb re-analysed the 5' RACE reads in MiXCR, keeping a single row per CDR3 protein. The sample lists 600,000 to 850,000 distinct CDR3 sequences, roughly 25% occurring once. This sample is part of a study of blood T cells in healthy people across ages. Germline lookup yields CDR1 MNHNS and CDR2 SASEGT. This CDR3 spans 19 amino acids. The same data also went into a second study, on T cells of mothers and their children. That investigation notes: Addition of sample barcodes and 2-4 random nucleotides occurred through the M1S primer of the second PCR. Reads obtained per mother exceeded 8.5 million TCR beta CDR3 reads, with 3 million to 3.5 million obtained per child. Researchers report slightly higher, though non-significant, overlap in related mother-child pairs than in unrelated pairs.

Sequenced sample: blood. The clonotype comes from a boy aged 5-17 years in good health. The gene calls are TRBV6-1 and TRBJ1-2; tentatively, D is TRBD1 (6 bases). CDR3 sequence reads: CASNEFLSEAGEFDYGYTF. For the CDR3, the DNA is TGTGCCAGCAATGAATTTCTTAGTGAGGCAGGGGAATTCGACTATGGCTACACCTTC.